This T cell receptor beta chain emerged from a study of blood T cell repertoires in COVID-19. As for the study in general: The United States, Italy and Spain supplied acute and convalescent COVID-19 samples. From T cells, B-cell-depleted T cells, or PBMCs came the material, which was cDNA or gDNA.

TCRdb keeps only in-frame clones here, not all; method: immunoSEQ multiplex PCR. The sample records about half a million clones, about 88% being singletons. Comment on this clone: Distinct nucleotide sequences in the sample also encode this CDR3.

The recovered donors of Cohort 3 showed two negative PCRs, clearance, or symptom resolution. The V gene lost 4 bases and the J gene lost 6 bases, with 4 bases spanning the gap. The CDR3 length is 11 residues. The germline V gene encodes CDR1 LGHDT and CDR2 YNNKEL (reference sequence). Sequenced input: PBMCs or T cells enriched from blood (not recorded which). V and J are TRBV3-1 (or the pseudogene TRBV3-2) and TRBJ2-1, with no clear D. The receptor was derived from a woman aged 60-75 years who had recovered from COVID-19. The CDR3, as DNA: TGTGCCAGCAGCCTCCGCAATGAGCAGTTCTTC. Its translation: CASSLRNEQFF.